Listed here are 31 T cell receptor beta chains from one sample, sequenced in a study of STAT3 mutations in large granular lymphocyte leukemia. Method: immunoSEQ multiplex PCR; TCRdb's copy keeps in-frame clones and lacks some. The sample yields about 39,000 clones, roughly three quarters seen once. These TCRs are of unknown antigen specificity. Study-wide results and limits: Every T-LGLL patient had at least one immunodominant TCRbeta clonotype.

Sequencing used PBMCs. The origin of the receptors is a human donor with T large granular lymphocyte leukemia. Some clones in this sample may be carry-over from other donors' samples.

The CDR3 DNA reads as TGTGCCAGCAGGTGGGGGGGTGGAAATAATGAGCAGTACTTC. It specifies CASRWGGGNNEQYF. The chain carries TRBV2 and TRBJ2-7, with 7 bases aligning to TRBD2. Germline V lookup: CDR1 SNHLY, CDR2 FYNNEI. The CDR3 runs 14 residues. V trimming: 6 bases; J trimming: 7 bases; junction bases outside the gene matches: 12.

In the case of this clone: Other DNA variants within this sample encode the same CDR3. V and J are TRBV4-1 and TRBJ1-3; D call uncertain. Per germline, CDR1 MGHRA and CDR2 YSYEKL. V lost 2 bases, J lost 4 bases, and 6 bases lay in between. The CDR3 length is 13 residues. The CDR3 region is CASSQLAGNTIYF. CDR3 in DNA: TGCGCCAGCAGCCAATTAGCGGGAAACACCATATATTTT.

This clone was seen a few times. J is TRBJ1-2 and V is TRBV5-1; D not certain. The CDR3 is 14 amino acids. Per the germline V gene, CDR1 is SGHRS and CDR2 is YFSETQ. V lost 3 bases and J 0 bases, leaving 9 bases between the germline ends. The CDR3 DNA follows: TGCGCCAGCAGCTACGGTGGCACTAACTATGGCTACACCTTC. It is translated as CASSYGGTNYGYTF.

The chain recombines TRBV4-1 with TRBJ2-1, with TRBD2 identical over 9 bases. V lost 0 bases to trimming and J lost 4 bases; unmatched junction nucleotides: 7. Germline V CDR1 and CDR2: MGHRA, YSYEKL. This CDR3 is 17 amino acids long. CDR3 protein: CASSQDWSSGGYNEQFF. The CDR3 coding sequence is TGCGCCAGCAGCCAAGATTGGAGTAGCGGGGGATACAATGAGCAGTTCTTC.

This clone was recorded once. This chain connects TRBV18 to TRBJ1-1; D perhaps matches TRBD1 (5 bases). The CDR3 loop spans 14 amino acids. Trimming shortened V by 1 base and J by 4 bases, and 10 bases separated the two germline ends. Germline V CDR1 and CDR2: KGHSH, LQKENI. The CDR3 DNA reads as TGTGCCAGCTCACCACGGGACGGCGGCACTGAAGCTTTCTTT. Its protein is CASSPRDGGTEAFF.

The chain's CDR3 is CATADEGLWKQYV. In nucleotides, the CDR3 is TGTGCCACTGCGGACGAAGGACTATGGAAGCAGTACGTC. This chain uses TRBV6-1 with TRBJ2-7, with TRBD2 as a possible D gene (6 bases). Germline loops: CDR1 MNHNS, CDR2 SASEGT. The CDR3 extends over 13 amino acids. V shed 10 bases and J shed 8 bases, with 21 bases lying between them.

The V call is TRBV7-9, the J call TRBJ2-3, with D perhaps matching TRBD1 (5 bases). The CDR3 consists of 15 residues. CDR1 and CDR2 (germline): SEHNR, FQNEAQ (reference sequence). Trimming left V 3 bases short and J 3 bases short, with 13 bases between. The CDR3 loop reads CASSLPAGFTDTQYF. For the CDR3, the DNA is TGTGCCAGCAGCTTGCCGGCAGGGTTTACAGATACGCAGTATTTT.

The chain carries TRBV6-6 and TRBJ1-5; D call uncertain. The CDR3 is made up of 16 amino acids. Between the trimmed V and J ends, which lost 0 bases and 0 bases, there was a span of 9 bases. Germline V gene lookup returns CDR1 MNHNY and CDR2 SVGAGI (reference sequence). CDR3 residues: CASSYSWAGSNQPQHF. Written as DNA, the CDR3 is TGTGCCAGCAGTTACTCGTGGGCAGGTAGCAATCAGCCCCAGCATTTT.

This chain links TRBV6-5 with TRBJ1-2; the D gene is possibly TRBD1 (5 bases). V lost 5 bases and J lost 8, with 15 bases in between. There are 13 residues in the CDR3. Germline CDR1 reads MNHEY; CDR2 reads SVGAGI. CDR3 residues: CASSDQTGRGYTF. The CDR3 DNA reads TGTGCCAGCAGTGACCAAACAGGCCGGGGCTACACCTTC.

The table lists this clone with a count of one. The CDR3 loop is CASSYSSKNIQYF. CDR3 sequence (DNA): TGTGCCAGCAGCTATTCGTCCAAAAACATTCAGTACTTC. V usage is TRBV7-2 and J usage is TRBJ2-4; D remains unclear. The germline gives CDR1 SGHTA, CDR2 FQGNSA. V lost 4 bases, J lost 2 bases, and 6 bases lay in between. The CDR3 runs 13 residues.

This clone has only a few counts. The V gene is TRBV28, the J gene TRBJ1-2; D is possibly TRBD1 (6 bases). V shed 7 bases and J shed 6 bases, with 18 bases lying between them. In germline, CDR1 is MDHEN, CDR2 SYDVKM. The CDR3 spans 14 residues. The CDR3 DNA sequence: TGTGCCAGCAACTCACACAGGGAAATGGATGGCTACACCTTC. It translates to CASNSHREMDGYTF.

This CDR3 reads CASSLLPGQGSGDGYTF. CDR3 bases: TGTGCCAGCAGTTTACTCCCGGGACAGGGGAGTGGCGATGGCTACACCTTC. This chain joins TRBV28 and TRBJ1-2, with TRBD1 matching over 10 bases. The J segment lost 6 bases and the V segment lost 2 bases, leaving 12 bases of the junction unmatched. CDR3 length: 17 amino acids. The germline gives CDR1 MDHEN, CDR2 SYDVKM.

The chain is built from TRBV5-1 and TRBJ2-1, with TRBD2 identical over 14 bases. The trim removed 4 bases at V and 0 bases at J, leaving 6 bases unmatched. The CDR3 is 18 amino acids. Germline V gene data show CDR1 as SGHRS and CDR2 as YFSETQ. CDR3 loop: CASSRTSGGLISYNEQFF. The CDR3 nucleotides read TGCGCCAGCAGCAGGACTAGCGGGGGGCTCATCTCCTACAATGAGCAGTTCTTC.

This clone was recorded only once. The rearrangement links TRBV6-1 to TRBJ1-2; D not resolved. Germline V CDR1 and CDR2: MNHNS, SASEGT. V lost 4 bases and J 8 bases, leaving 17 bases between the germline ends. This CDR3 is 14 amino acids long. CDR3 amino acids: CASSGIFFDRGYTF. The CDR3 DNA reads as TGTGCCAGCAGTGGGATATTCTTCGACCGGGGCTACACCTTC.

The chain recombines TRBV7-2 with TRBJ2-1; D is possibly TRBD2 (7 bases). This CDR3 spans 16 amino acids. V lost 5 bases to trimming and J lost 15 bases, with 29 bases between them. The V gene's germline CDR1 is SGHTA and CDR2 FQGNSA. The CDR3 nucleotides are TGTGCCAGCAGCCCACGCCTTATGGGGGGGGCTTCTCTAGCGTTCTTC. It is translated as CASSPRLMGGASLAFF.

J is TRBJ2-3 and V is TRBV5-1; the match to TRBD2 covers 10 bases. CDR1 is SGHRS and CDR2 is YFSETQ in the germline V gene. V lost 0 bases and J lost 4; bases outside the gene matches: 5. There are 16 residues in the CDR3. CDR3 sequence reads: CASSLGPAGGADTQYF. In nucleotides, the CDR3 is TGCGCCAGCAGCTTGGGGCCAGCGGGGGGGGCAGATACGCAGTATTTT.

V is TRBV5-8 and J is TRBJ1-2; TRBD1 matches 8 bases. Germline V gives CDR1 SGHTS, CDR2 YDEGEE. The CDR3 spans 15 residues. Trimming took 0 bases from V and 3 from J; bases not matched to a gene: 4. This chain's CDR3 is CASSLEGTGYYGYTF. CDR3 coding DNA: TGTGCCAGCAGCTTGGAGGGGACAGGATACTATGGCTACACCTTC. The full variable domain, its missing parts supplied by reference TRBV5-8 and TRBJ1-2, is EAGVTQSPTHLIKTRGQQATLRCSPISGHTSVYWYQQALGLGLQFLLWYDEGEERNRGNFPPRFSGRQFPNYSSELNVNALELEDSALYLCASSLEGTGYYGYTFGSGTRLTVV.

This clone was picked up a small number of times. The rearrangement uses TRBV6-1 and TRBJ1-1; unclear D gene. Trimming removed 10 bases from V and 10 bases from J, with 25 bases in between. Per germline, CDR1 MNHNS and CDR2 SASEGT. The CDR3 has 14 residues. Written as DNA, the CDR3 is TGTGCCACCTTGGTCGTCCCAGGTCAAACGACAGCTTTCTTT. It translates to CATLVVPGQTTAFF.

This clone was found a few times. The rearrangement links TRBV10-2 to TRBJ2-3; the D gene is possibly TRBD1 (6 bases). Per germline, CDR1 WSHSY and CDR2 SAAADI. V gave up 5 bases and J gave up 1 base, with 13 bases separating them. The CDR3 contains 15 residues. The chain's CDR3 is CASSLQGAGTDTQYF. As DNA, the CDR3 is TGCGCCAGCAGTCTACAGGGAGCGGGCACAGATACGCAGTATTTT.

This clone occurred once. V gene TRBV5-4 combines with J gene TRBJ1-2; no definite D call. The CDR3 length is 13 residues. Germline V CDR1 and CDR2: SGHNT, YYREEE (reference sequence). V was shortened by 10 bases and J by 4 bases, with 17 bases between the two germline ends. CDR3 protein: CAGSGSALYGYTF. CDR3 coding DNA: TGTGCCGGGAGCGGGTCGGCCCTCTATGGCTACACCTTC. Variable domain in full (rest from reference TRBV5-4 and TRBJ1-2): ETGVTQSPTHLIKTRGQQVTLRCSSQSGHNTVSWYQQALGQGPQFIFQYYREEENGRGNFPPRFSGLQFPNYSSELNVNALELDDSALYLCAGSGSALYGYTFGSGTRLTVV.

The chain links TRBV2 to TRBJ1-1; D may be TRBD1 (5 bases). Germline CDR1 SNHLY, CDR2 FYNNEI. The CDR3 runs 12 residues. Trimming shortened V by 3 bases and J by 8 bases, and 10 bases separated the two germline ends. CDR3 amino acids: CASSEGRAEAFF. Written as DNA, the CDR3 is TGTGCCAGCAGTGAGGGGCGGGCCGAAGCTTTCTTT.

J is TRBJ2-2 and V is TRBV5-1; D is perhaps TRBD1 (6 bases). V gave up 3 bases and J gave up 5 bases, with 11 bases separating them. Germline-derived CDR1 and CDR2 are SGHRS and YFSETQ. The CDR3 is made up of 14 amino acids. The CDR3 is CASSYIQGTGELFF. CDR3 nucleotide sequence: TGCGCCAGCAGCTATATACAGGGAACCGGGGAGCTGTTTTTT. The whole variable domain, filled in from reference TRBV5-1 and TRBJ2-2, reads KAGVTQTPRYLIKTRGQQVTLSCSPISGHRSVSWYQQTPGQGLQFLFEYFSETQRNKGNFPGRFSGRQFSNSRSEMNVSTLELGDSALYLCASSYIQGTGELFFGEGSRLTVL.

This clone was recorded a few times. The V and J genes are TRBV6-6 and TRBJ1-5; D might be TRBD1 (6 bases). There are 15 residues in the CDR3. V shed 1 base and J shed 4 bases, with 11 bases lying between them. Germline V lookup: CDR1 MNHNY, CDR2 SVGAGI (reference sequence). CDR3 nucleotide sequence: TGTGCCAGCAGTTACTGGGACATATCGAATCAGCCCCAGCATTTT. It is translated as CASSYWDISNQPQHF.

The chain links TRBV29-1 to TRBJ1-2, with a possible D match to TRBD1 (6 bases). Germline values: CDR1 SQVTM, CDR2 ANQGSEA. Trimming pared 4 bases from V and 4 bases from J, leaving 19 bases between. The CDR3 sequence is 15 residues long. The CDR3 loop is CSVGGVTGHRYGYTF. DNA of the CDR3: TGCAGCGTTGGGGGGGTGACAGGACACCGCTATGGCTACACCTTC.

The V call is TRBV9, the J call TRBJ1-1, with D possibly matching TRBD1 (5 bases). Deletions cut 3 bases from V and 5 bases from J, with 17 bases between. In germline, CDR1 is SGDLS, CDR2 YYNGEE. CDR3 length equals 15 residues. This CDR3 is CASSAFIPGGTEAFF. DNA of the CDR3: TGTGCCAGCAGCGCCTTCATACCTGGGGGGACTGAAGCTTTCTTT.

The chain is built from TRBV4-2 and TRBJ1-4, with D tentatively TRBD1 (6 bases). Trimming pared 0 bases from V and 1 base from J, leaving 18 bases between. CDR1 is LGHNA, CDR2 YNFKEQ, per germline. This CDR3 has 19 residues. The CDR3 DNA sequence: TGTGCCAGCAGCCAAGATAGGGGGACACGAATCAAAACTAATGAAAAACTGTTTTTT. Protein: CASSQDRGTRIKTNEKLFF.

The rearrangement links TRBV23-1 to TRBJ2-3; D is tentatively TRBD1 or TRBD2 (5 bases each). TRBV23-1 is reported as an ORF; its role is uncertain. The CDR3 has 14 amino acids. The V and J ends lost 4 bases and 6 bases respectively, with 14 bases between them. The CDR3 nucleotides read TGCGCCAGCAGTCGGGGGATCGGGCCCGATACGCAGTATTTT. Protein sequence: CASSRGIGPDTQYF.

The genes are TRBV5-1 and TRBJ1-4; D is possibly TRBD1 (6 bases). V lost 4 bases and J 5 bases, leaving 12 bases between the germline ends. The CDR3 is 14 amino acids. Germline CDR1 is SGHRS and CDR2 is YFSETQ. The CDR3 spells CASSPGAKNEKLFF. The CDR3 region has the DNA TGCGCCAGCAGCCCGGGGGCCAAAAATGAAAAACTGTTTTTT.

This rearrangement joins TRBV6-5 to TRBJ2-7; D tentatively fits TRBD1 or TRBD2 (5 bases each). V lost 2 bases, J lost 5 bases, and 19 bases lay in between. This CDR3 spans 16 amino acids. Germline V gives CDR1 MNHEY, CDR2 SVGAGI. Here the CDR3 reads CASSYGPVGVMNEQYF. The CDR3 nucleotides read TGTGCCAGCAGTTACGGCCCCGTGGGGGTTATGAACGAGCAGTACTTC.

The chain is built from TRBV5-1 and TRBJ2-7, with 8 nucleotides matching TRBD2. V shed 4 bases and J 0 bases; nucleotides not matched to a gene: 3. The CDR3 is 14 residues long. Germline CDR1 reads SGHRS; CDR2 reads YFSETQ. The DNA for the CDR3 is TGCGCCAGCAGCCCGGGACTAGACTCCTACGAGCAGTACTTC. Translating gives CASSPGLDSYEQYF. Full variable domain (missing parts from reference TRBV5-1 and TRBJ2-7): KAGVTQTPRYLIKTRGQQVTLSCSPISGHRSVSWYQQTPGQGLQFLFEYFSETQRNKGNFPGRFSGRQFSNSRSEMNVSTLELGDSALYLCASSPGLDSYEQYFGPGTRLTVT.

This clone was seen more than once but under ten times. The chain uses TRBV14 and TRBJ2-3, with 8 bases that match TRBD2. The CDR3 extends over 17 amino acids. Unmatched junction bases numbered 9, after V lost 0 bases and J lost 4 bases. The germline CDR1 and CDR2 sequences are SGHDN and FVKESK. CDR3 bases: TGTGCCAGCAGCCAAGATTGGAGCGGGGGCAGGGCAGATACGCAGTATTTT. Amino acid sequence: CASSQDWSGGRADTQYF.